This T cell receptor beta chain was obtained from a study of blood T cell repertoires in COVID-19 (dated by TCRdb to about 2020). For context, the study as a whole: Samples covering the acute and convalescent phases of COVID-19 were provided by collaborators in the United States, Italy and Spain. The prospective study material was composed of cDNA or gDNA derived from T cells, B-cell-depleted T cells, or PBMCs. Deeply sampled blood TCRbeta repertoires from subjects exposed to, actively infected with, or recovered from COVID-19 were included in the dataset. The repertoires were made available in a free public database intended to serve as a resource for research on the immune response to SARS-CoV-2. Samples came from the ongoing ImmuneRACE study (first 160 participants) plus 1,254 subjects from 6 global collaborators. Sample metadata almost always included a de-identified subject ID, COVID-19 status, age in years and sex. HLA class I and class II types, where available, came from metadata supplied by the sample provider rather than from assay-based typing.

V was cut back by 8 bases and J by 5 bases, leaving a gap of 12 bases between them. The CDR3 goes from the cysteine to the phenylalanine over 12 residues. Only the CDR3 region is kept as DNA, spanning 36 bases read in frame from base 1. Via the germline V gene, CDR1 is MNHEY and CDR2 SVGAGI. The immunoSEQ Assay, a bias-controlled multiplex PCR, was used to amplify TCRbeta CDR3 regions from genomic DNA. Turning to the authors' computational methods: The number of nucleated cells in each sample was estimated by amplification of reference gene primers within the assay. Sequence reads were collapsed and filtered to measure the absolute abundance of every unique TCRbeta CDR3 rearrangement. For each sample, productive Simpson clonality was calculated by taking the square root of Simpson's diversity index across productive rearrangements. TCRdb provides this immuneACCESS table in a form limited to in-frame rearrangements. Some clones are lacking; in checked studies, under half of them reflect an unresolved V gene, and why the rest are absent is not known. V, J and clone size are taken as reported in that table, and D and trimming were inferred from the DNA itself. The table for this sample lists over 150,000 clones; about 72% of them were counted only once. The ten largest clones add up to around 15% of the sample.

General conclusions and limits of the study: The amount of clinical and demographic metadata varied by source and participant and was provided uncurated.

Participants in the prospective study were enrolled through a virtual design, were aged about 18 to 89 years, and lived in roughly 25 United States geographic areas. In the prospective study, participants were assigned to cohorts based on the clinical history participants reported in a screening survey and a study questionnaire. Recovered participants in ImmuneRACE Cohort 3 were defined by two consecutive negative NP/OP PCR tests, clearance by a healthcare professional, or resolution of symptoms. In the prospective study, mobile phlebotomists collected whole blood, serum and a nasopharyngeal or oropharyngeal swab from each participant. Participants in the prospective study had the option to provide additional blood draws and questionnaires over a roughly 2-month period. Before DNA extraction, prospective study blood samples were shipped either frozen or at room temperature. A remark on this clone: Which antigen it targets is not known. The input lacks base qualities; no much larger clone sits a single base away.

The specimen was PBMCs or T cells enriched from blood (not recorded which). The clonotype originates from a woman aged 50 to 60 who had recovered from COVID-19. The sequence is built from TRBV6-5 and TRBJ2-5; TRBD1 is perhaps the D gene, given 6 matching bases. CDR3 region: CASGQPGETQYF. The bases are TGTGCCAGCGGACAGCCCGGTGAGACCCAGTACTTC.